These 11 T cell receptor beta chains share one sample of origin, sequenced in a study of neurological immune-mediated disorders. TCRdb re-analysed the 5' RACE reads in MiXCR, keeping a single row per CDR3 protein. Among tens of thousands of distinct CDR3 sequences listed, approximately 4.3% were seen once. Time point defined: longitudinal time-point 3. The material sequenced was PBMCs. All receptors come from a woman aged 60-75 years with multiple sclerosis.

This clonotype was seen at least ten times. The chain recombines TRBV7-6 with TRBJ2-7, with TRBD1 identical over 10 bases. The CDR3 totals 16 residues. In germline, CDR1 is SGHVS, CDR2 FNYEAQ. V trimming: 3 bases; J trimming: 0 bases; junction bases outside the gene matches: 5. CDR3 region: CASSFGRDRGSYEQYF. CDR3 bases: TGTGCCAGCAGCTTCGGCCGGGACAGGGGCTCCTACGAGCAGTACTTC. Drawing the rest from reference TRBV7-6 and TRBJ2-7, the complete variable domain is GAGVSQSPRYKVTKRGQDVALRCDPISGHVSLYWYRQALGQGPEFLTYFNYEAQQDKSGLPNDRFSAERPEGSISTLTIQRTEQRDSAMYRCASSFGRDRGSYEQYFGPGTRLTVT.

This clonotype was seen at least ten times. The chain employs TRBV4-2 and TRBJ2-1; the D gene is possibly TRBD1 (5 bases). The CDR3 contains 14 residues. V was trimmed by 5 bases and J by 8 bases, leaving 16 bases between them. Germline assignment: CDR1 LGHNA and CDR2 YNFKEQ. The CDR3 DNA reads TGTGCCAGCAGCGAAGGGCAGGGCGGCGATGAGCAGTTCTTC. Encoded protein: CASSEGQGGDEQFF.

This clonotype was recorded many times. The chain combines TRBV20-1 with TRBJ2-3; the match to TRBD2 covers 10 bases. Germline V gives CDR1 DFQATT, CDR2 SNEGSKA (reference sequence). There are 15 residues in the CDR3. The ends lost 4 bases at V and 3 bases at J; junction bases unmatched: 7. The CDR3, as DNA: TGCAGTGCTACCAAGAGGACTAGCGGAACAGATACGCAGTATTTT. Translating gives CSATKRTSGTDTQYF.

This clonotype appeared many times. The chain couples TRBV5-6 to TRBJ2-7, with TRBD2 matching 14 bases. Per the germline V gene, CDR1 is SGHDT and CDR2 is YYEEEE. CDR3 size: 15 residues. V lost 4 bases, J lost 1 base, and 1 base stayed unmatched. The DNA of the CDR3 is TGTGCCAGCAGCCGACTAGCGGGGGGGTCCTACGAGCAGTACTTC. It encodes CASSRLAGGSYEQYF.

For this clonotype: Given a much more abundant clone one base away, this may be a read error. The V and J genes are TRBV5-1 and TRBJ2-2; D is undetermined. CDR1 SGHRS and CDR2 YFSETQ come from the germline V gene. This CDR3 is built from 13 residues. The V end was cut by 9 bases, the J end by 5 bases, with 14 bases between. The CDR3 DNA reads TGCGCCACCGAAAGGGATGGGACCGGGGAGCTGTTTTTT. It encodes CATERDGTGELFF.

This clonotype was observed at least ten times. V gene TRBV24-1 combines with J gene TRBJ2-2; 11 positions match TRBD1. This CDR3 is 17 amino acids long. Germline CDR1 is KGHDR and CDR2 is SFDVKD. The V gene end was trimmed by 3 bases and the J gene end by 5 bases; junction bases not matched to a gene: 7. CDR3 amino acids: CATSDRGQGARTGELFF. The CDR3 DNA reads as TGTGCCACCAGTGATCGTGGACAGGGGGCGCGAACCGGGGAGCTGTTTTTT.

This clonotype has a count of ten or more. CDR3 sequence: CASSSETTYTEAFF. The DNA of the CDR3 is TGTGCCAGCAGCTCGGAAACGACGTACACTGAAGCTTTCTTT. The V gene is TRBV5-4, the J gene TRBJ1-1; D is ambiguous. The V end was cut by 3 bases, the J end by 3 bases, with 12 bases between. Germline CDR1 reads SGHNT; CDR2 reads YYREEE (reference sequence). The CDR3 consists of 14 residues.

The table lists this clonotype with many counts. The chain recombines TRBV28 with TRBJ1-6; no reliable D call. V lost 8 bases, J lost 5 bases, and 10 bases lay in between. Germline-derived CDR1 and CDR2 are MDHEN and SYDVKM. The CDR3 is made up of 13 amino acids. This CDR3 reads CASGLVHNSPLHF. DNA for the CDR3: TGTGCCAGCGGGTTGGTGCATAATTCACCCCTCCACTTT.

Ten or more counts support this clonotype. The CDR3 reads CASSPAGGDQPQHF. The CDR3 nucleotides are TGTGCCAGCAGCCCAGCAGGGGGGGATCAGCCCCAGCATTTT. The chain recombines TRBV4-2 with TRBJ1-5; TRBD1 matches 7 bases. The CDR3 spans 14 residues. Per the germline V gene, CDR1 is LGHNA and CDR2 is YNFKEQ. The V and J ends lost 4 bases and 5 bases, in that order; junction bases with no gene match: 5.

In its sample, this clonotype was seen many times. This sequence joins TRBV20-1 and TRBJ2-1; 8 nucleotides match TRBD2. The V gene's germline CDR1 is DFQATT and CDR2 SNEGSKA (reference sequence). With V trimmed by 4 bases and J by 7 bases, 12 bases remained unmatched. The CDR3 runs 15 residues. In DNA form, the CDR3 reads TGCAGTGCTAAAGTAGGGACTAGAGGGAAGAATGAGCAGTTCTTC. This gives the protein CSAKVGTRGKNEQFF.

This sequence joins TRBV27 and TRBJ1-2; the match to TRBD1 covers 7 bases. The CDR3 runs to 15 residues. The J segment lost 3 bases and the V segment lost 5 bases, leaving 9 bases of the junction unmatched. Germline lookup yields CDR1 MNHEY and CDR2 SMNVEV (reference sequence). The CDR3 reads CASSASYRGDYGYTF. CDR3 sequence (DNA): TGTGCCAGCAGTGCGTCATACAGGGGAGACTATGGCTACACCTTC.